The 25 T cell receptor beta chains below come from one sample, sequenced in a study of T cells in Graves' hyperthyroidism and ophthalmopathy. RNA transcripts gave rise to amplified TCR beta CDR3 regions. Carried out on the TCR CDR3, a first-round RT-PCR used the HTBI primer set. Each CDR3 protein gets one entry after TCRdb re-called the multiplex PCR reads with MiXCR. The data show around 500,000 distinct CDR3 sequences, about 16% seen once. The sample taken for sequencing was blood. These receptors all stem from a woman aged 25 to 39 with Graves' ophthalmopathy.

The chain has TRBV4-3 and TRBJ2-1; 8 bases line up with TRBD2. From germline, CDR1 is LGHNA and CDR2 YSLEER. This CDR3 is built from 16 residues. V shed 4 bases, J shed 4 bases, and the junction held 9 bases outside the gene matches. The CDR3: CASSPLSSGKYNEQFF. In DNA, the CDR3 is TGCGCCAGCAGCCCCCTGAGTAGCGGGAAATACAATGAGCAGTTCTTC.

V gene TRBV9 combines with J gene TRBJ1-2; D not certain. Germline CDR1 and CDR2: SGDLS and YYNGEE. V was shortened by 0 bases and J by 0 bases, with 9 bases between the two germline ends. The CDR3 has 15 residues. CDR3 sequence (DNA): TGTGCCAGCAGCGTAGGGGCACTACCTAACTATGGCTACACCTTC. Translation: CASSVGALPNYGYTF.

The rearrangement joins TRBV20-1 to TRBJ2-3; tentatively, D is TRBD2 (5 bases). This CDR3 comprises 12 residues. V lost 3 bases and J lost 1, with 5 bases in between. CDR1 and CDR2 from the germline V gene are DFQATT and SNEGSKA (reference sequence). CDR3 residues: CSAREGTDTQYF. In DNA form, the CDR3 reads TGCAGTGCTAGGGAGGGCACAGATACGCAGTATTTT.

The CDR3: CASSPNRGTTYEQYF. Here the CDR3 DNA reads TGTGCCAGCAGCCCCAACAGGGGCACCACCTACGAGCAGTACTTC. V and J are TRBV14 and TRBJ2-7; 7 bases map to TRBD1. After removal of 4 bases from V and 2 bases from J, the junction contained 8 bases not matched to a gene. Germline CDR1 SGHDN, CDR2 FVKESK. The CDR3 contains 15 residues.

This chain uses TRBV6-1 with TRBJ1-1; the match to TRBD1 covers 7 bases. Per germline, CDR1 MNHNS and CDR2 SASEGT. This CDR3 spans 16 amino acids. Trimming cost V 0 bases and J 0 bases; bases outside gene matches: 4. This CDR3 reads CASSEAGGQMNTEAFF. The DNA of the CDR3 is TGTGCCAGCAGTGAAGCGGGGGGACAGATGAACACTGAAGCTTTCTTT.

About this clonotype: The junction differs from germline at one of its ends, possibly a read error. This chain connects TRBV27 to TRBJ2-3; D uncertain. The CDR3 covers 15 residues. Germline V gives CDR1 MNHEY, CDR2 SMNVEV (reference sequence). The CDR3 region is CASSRLERFTDTRYF. The CDR3 DNA follows: TGTGCCAGCAGCCGTCTGGAGCGATTCACAGATACGCGGTATTTT.

This clonotype came up many times. This chain connects TRBV18 to TRBJ1-4; TRBD1 matches at 8 bases. With 5 bases clipped from V and 8 bases from J, the junction kept 10 bases outside the gene matches. CDR1 KGHSH and CDR2 LQKENI come from the germline V gene. The CDR3 is 15 amino acids. The DNA for the CDR3 is TGTGCCAGCTCATCCTCCGGGACAGGATACGAAAAACTGTTTTTT. It codes for CASSSSGTGYEKLFF.

This clonotype was counted only a few times. This may come from a read error, since a much larger clone is one base off. The chain is built from TRBV6-2 or TRBV6-3 and TRBJ2-1; a possible D gene is TRBD2 (5 bases). The CDR3 is 18 residues long. Trimming shortened V by 2 bases and J by 2 bases, and 19 bases separated the two germline ends. Germline V gene data show CDR1 as MNHEY and CDR2 as SVGEGT. The CDR3: CASSYGMGGYDPYNEQFF. For the CDR3, the DNA is TGTGCCAGCAGTTACGGAATGGGCGGGTACGACCCCTACAATGAGCAGTTCTTC.

This clonotype has ten or more counts. This chain links TRBV10-3 with TRBJ2-3, with D perhaps TRBD2 (6 bases). The CDR3 length is 17 residues. The V and J ends lost 0 bases and 0 bases respectively, with 13 bases between them. Germline values: CDR1 ENHRY, CDR2 SYGVKD. CDR3 region: CAISESRRDPSTDTQYF. In DNA, the CDR3 is TGTGCCATCAGTGAGTCGAGGCGGGACCCGAGCACAGATACGCAGTATTTT.

This clonotype was detected many times. V usage is TRBV7-9 and J usage is TRBJ1-5, with a possible D match to TRBD1 (6 bases). The ends were cut back, 5 bases at V and 6 bases at J, with 14 bases in the middle. The CDR3 covers 14 residues. Looked up from germline, CDR1 is SEHNR and CDR2 is FQNEAQ (reference sequence). This CDR3 is CASSLQGEVQPQHF. The CDR3 DNA is TGTGCCAGCAGCCTACAGGGAGAGGTTCAGCCCCAGCATTTT.

The genes are TRBV4-1 and TRBJ1-5, with 11 positions matching TRBD1. This CDR3 is built from 15 residues. The V and J ends lost 0 bases and 7 bases, in that order; junction bases with no gene match: 2. Germline CDR1 is MGHRA and CDR2 is YSYEKL. DNA for the CDR3: TGCGCCAGCAGCCAAGAGAGGGACAGGGGGCAGCCCCAGCATTTT. Translating it yields CASSQERDRGQPQHF.

Only a few counts were recorded for this clonotype. The chain combines TRBV7-9 with TRBJ2-2; TRBD2 agrees at 8 bases. V was pared by 6 bases and J by 4 bases, with 4 bases of the junction left unmatched. The CDR3 sequence is 14 residues long. Germline loops: CDR1 SEHNR, CDR2 FQNEAQ (reference sequence). CDR3 nucleotides: TGTGCCAGCAGAGCGGGAGTTGCCACCGGGGAGCTGTTTTTT. Protein sequence: CASRAGVATGELFF. The variable domain in full, with the rest retrieved from reference TRBV7-9 and TRBJ2-2, is DTGVSQNPRHKITKRGQNVTFRCDPISEHNRLYWYRQTLGQGPEFLTYFQNEAQLEKSRLLSDRFSAERPKGSFSTLEIQRTEQGDSAMYLCASRAGVATGELFFGEGSRLTVL.

This clonotype was detected many times. The V gene is TRBV12-3 or TRBV12-4, the J gene TRBJ2-5; 16 bases are shared with TRBD2. The J segment lost 5 bases and the V segment lost 6 bases, leaving 9 bases of the junction unmatched. The CDR3 is 17 residues long. CDR3 sequence (DNA): TGTGCCAGCAGCGGGACTAGCGGGAGGGACAAGGGGGAGACCCAGTACTTC. It encodes CASSGTSGRDKGETQYF.

At least ten counts were recorded for this clonotype. The CDR3 loop is CASSLPPGQGYEQYF. CDR3 coding DNA: TGTGCCAGCAGCCTTCCCCCGGGACAGGGTTACGAGCAGTACTTC. The chain has TRBV6-2 or TRBV6-3 and TRBJ2-7; TRBD1 matches 9 bases. There are 15 residues in the CDR3. The ends lost 6 bases at V and 4 bases at J; junction bases unmatched: 10. Germline V gene lookup returns CDR1 MNHEY and CDR2 SVGEGT.

This clonotype was seen many times. The rearrangement joins TRBV28 to TRBJ1-2, with 7 positions matching TRBD1. Per the germline V gene, CDR1 is MDHEN and CDR2 is SYDVKM. The junction had 5 bases not matched to a gene; V was cut back by 10 bases and J by 6 bases. The CDR3 is 11 amino acids. CDR3 in DNA: TGTGCCACCTCGGACAGGCATGGCTACACCTTC. Translation gives CATSDRHGYTF.

In its sample, this clonotype was seen many times. The chain has TRBV12-3 or TRBV12-4 and TRBJ2-4, with D tentatively TRBD1 or TRBD2 (5 bases each). The V and J ends lost 6 bases and 1 base respectively, with 16 bases between them. This CDR3 spans 16 amino acids. In DNA, the CDR3 is TGTGCCAGCAGGAACTCGGGACCCTCGGCCAAAAACATTCAGTACTTC. This encodes CASRNSGPSAKNIQYF.

This clonotype showed up just once. The junction shows a germline mismatch at one end, possibly a read error. The chain employs TRBV29-1 and TRBJ2-1; a possible D gene is TRBD2 (5 bases). This CDR3 region has 13 residues. Germline V gene sequence: CDR1 SQVTM, CDR2 ANQGSEA. CDR3 amino acids: CSVVAGRYNEQLF. For the CDR3, the DNA is TGCAGCGTTGTGGCGGGTCGCTACAATGAGCAGCTCTTC.

This chain uses TRBV20-1 with TRBJ2-1; 11 nucleotides agree with TRBD2. Germline V lookup: CDR1 DFQATT, CDR2 SNEGSKA (reference sequence). V lost 4 bases to trimming and J lost 6 bases; unmatched junction nucleotides: 5. This CDR3 has 14 residues. CDR3 loop: CSATTSGDINEQFF. Written as DNA, the CDR3 is TGCAGTGCTACGACTAGCGGGGACATCAATGAGCAGTTCTTC.

The table lists this clonotype with a few counts. This chain joins TRBV27 and TRBJ2-1; 8 bases are a match to TRBD2. CDR1 is MNHEY, CDR2 SMNVEV, per germline (reference sequence). Trimming removed 4 bases from V and 9 bases from J; junction bases left unmatched: 11. The CDR3 loop spans 15 amino acids. The CDR3 bases are TGTGCCAGCAGTTCTCCAAGCGGGAGCGGGGCTGAGCAGTTCTTC. It translates to CASSSPSGSGAEQFF.

The table lists this clonotype with a few counts. The rearrangement uses TRBV7-3 and TRBJ2-7; the D gene is possibly TRBD1 (5 bases). V was shortened by 3 bases and J by 4 bases, with 10 bases between the two germline ends. The CDR3 has 13 amino acids. The germline V gene encodes CDR1 SGHTA and CDR2 FQGTGA. The CDR3 loop is CASSFNPGYEQYF. CDR3 DNA: TGTGCCAGCAGCTTTAATCCAGGGTACGAGCAGTACTTC.

This clonotype turned up a few times. The chain joins TRBV20-1 to TRBJ1-2; TRBD1 matches at 9 bases. This CDR3 has 15 residues. Germline lookup yields CDR1 DFQATT and CDR2 SNEGSKA (reference sequence). J was trimmed by 3 bases and V by 2 bases; bases with no gene match: 7. Here the CDR3 DNA reads TGCAGTGCTAGACCGCGGACAGGGGACTACTATGGCTACACCTTC. Translation: CSARPRTGDYYGYTF.

V usage is TRBV10-3 and J usage is TRBJ1-5, with unresolved D. Between the trimmed V and J ends, which lost 4 bases and 4 bases, there was a span of 5 bases. CDR1 is ENHRY and CDR2 is SYGVKD in the germline V gene. This CDR3 is built from 12 residues. The CDR3 loop is CAISVGNQPQHF. Here the CDR3 DNA reads TGTGCCATCAGTGTGGGGAATCAGCCCCAGCATTTT.

This clonotype was observed a handful of times. The chain is built from TRBV4-3 and TRBJ2-7, with 16 bases lining up with TRBD2. Germline V gene sequence: CDR1 LGHNA, CDR2 YSLEER. This CDR3 is built from 15 residues. V shed 4 bases and J 9 bases; nucleotides not matched to a gene: 6. The CDR3 DNA follows: TGCGCCAGCAGCCCAGGGACTAGCGGGAGGGCCGGGCAGTACTTC. Its translation is CASSPGTSGRAGQYF.

This clonotype appeared many times. This chain joins TRBV3-1 and TRBJ2-5, with D possibly TRBD2 on 6 matching bases. Germline assignment: CDR1 LGHDT and CDR2 YNNKEL (reference sequence). With 11 bases removed from V and 10 bases from J, the gap between germline ends came to 23 bases. CDR3 length equals 13 residues. CDR3 DNA sequence: TGTGCCTCCCACGGGCCAGGGCAGGAGGGCCAGTACTTC. Translating it yields CASHGPGQEGQYF.

Turning to this clonotype: Given a much more abundant clone one base away, this may be a read error. The chain carries TRBV30 and TRBJ2-1; the D gene is possibly TRBD2 (6 bases). This CDR3 is built from 13 residues. Germline-derived CDR1 and CDR2 are GTSNPN and SVGIG (reference sequence). The ends were cut back, 2 bases at V and 4 bases at J, with 9 bases in the middle. The CDR3 sequence is CAWSSGGYNEQFF. The DNA for the CDR3 is TGTGCCTGGAGTAGTGGGGGGTACAATGAGCAGTTCTTC.